This entry concerns a single TCR beta chain. The CDR3 has 13 amino acids. The germline CDR1 and CDR2 sequences are SGHVS and FQNEAQ. This sample is drawn from a study of monozygotic twins with inflammatory bowel disease. For each CDR3 protein, TCRdb gives one entry from its re-call of the 5' RACE reads, without DNA. This sample's table has over 150,000 distinct CDR3 sequences. This receptor was identified in a human donor with ulcerative colitis or Crohn's disease, or a healthy co-twin of an affected twin (not recorded which). The chain joins TRBV7-8 to TRBJ2-1; there is no DNA to check the TCRdb D call of TRBD1. Sequenced: blood. The CDR3: CASSLGLTGEQFF.